Following are 3 T cell receptor beta chains from one sample sequenced in a study of T cell repertoires in cytomegalovirus infection. No antigen has been assigned to these receptors. MiXCR, applied by TCRdb to the reads, yields one record per CDR3 protein. This table holds some 270,000 distinct CDR3 sequences, 20% to 25% found once. Material: cultured PBMCs, obtained from culture after CMV antigen stimulation. The receptors were sampled from a human donor in good health (CMV status not recorded). Some clones in this sample may be carry-over from other donors' samples.

The chain links TRBV5-6 to TRBJ1-1; D is ambiguous. This CDR3 spans 11 amino acids. Trimming removed 0 bases at V and 9 bases at J, with 6 bases between. The germline CDR1 and CDR2 sequences are SGHDT and YYEEEE. The CDR3 protein is CASSLAAQAFF. The CDR3 DNA reads TGTGCCAGCAGCTTGGCCGCCCAAGCTTTCTTT.

The table lists this clonotype with a few counts. J is TRBJ1-6 and V is TRBV10-3; 7 nucleotides agree with TRBD1. The junction had 6 bases not matched to a gene; V was cut back by 10 bases and J by 9 bases. The CDR3 consists of 12 residues. Germline-derived CDR1 and CDR2 are ENHRY and SYGVKD. CDR3 coding DNA: TGTGCCACCCGCCCAGGGGGTTCACCCCTCCACTTT. It is translated as CATRPGGSPLHF.

In this sample, this clonotype turned up many times. CDR3 residues: CASSLAKLQGAHPDTQYF. As DNA, the CDR3 is TGTGCCAGCAGCTTAGCGAAGCTACAGGGGGCGCACCCAGATACGCAGTATTTT. V and J are TRBV7-9 and TRBJ2-3; TRBD1 aligns across 9 bases. Germline V gene data show CDR1 as SEHNR and CDR2 as FQNEAQ (reference sequence). This CDR3 has 18 amino acids. V was clipped by 0 bases and J by 4 bases; unmatched bases: 11.